The subject of this entry is one TCR beta chain. Its antigen is not known. V shed 3 bases, J shed 13 bases, and the junction held 17 bases outside the gene matches. CDR1 is LNHDA and CDR2 is SQIVND in the germline V gene (reference sequence). The CDR3 is made up of 15 amino acids. Donors were systemically healthy Caucasian individuals from Russia aged roughly 6 to 100 years. Isolation recovered at least 6 million PBMCs from every sample. This record belongs to a study of blood T cells in healthy people across ages. Study findings and constraints: A roughly linear age-dependent decrease characterized TCR beta diversity per million T cells. The study found more naive CD4+ cells and higher diversity in long-lived than aged donors.

PCR was performed a second time for about 7 to 12 cycles using a sample-barcoded 5' primer and a J-beta primer mix. TCRdb itself ran the 5' RACE reads through MiXCR, one entry per CDR3 protein. The data show about 680,000 distinct CDR3 sequences, around half seen once. The sequence came from a woman aged 60-75 years in good health. The sample comprised blood. The chain joins TRBV19 to TRBJ2-5; TRBD1 agrees at 7 bases. CDR3 protein: CASSISDREFDERYF. DNA of the CDR3: TGTGCCAGTAGTATCAGTGACAGGGAATTCGATGAGCGGTACTTC.